The clone carrying this T cell receptor (beta chain) was observed a handful of times. Antigen specificity is unknown. The CDR3 length is 14 residues. Germline V gene sequence: CDR1 LNHNV, CDR2 YYDKDF (reference sequence). V gave up 4 bases and J gave up 5 bases, with 15 bases separating them. The data originate from a study of identical twins. Study-wide results and limits: Partly confounded zero-insertion analyses could result from invariant MAIT and iNKT cells. With abundant cord blood beta clonotypes, insertions were fewer; memory repertoires showed no such pattern.

Healthy Caucasians made up all donors. TCRdb processed the 5' RACE reads anew with MiXCR; each CDR3 protein has one entry. The sample yields around 960,000 distinct CDR3 sequences, 12% seen once. This same sample was also taken into another study, of yellow fever vaccine responses in identical twins.

The chain carries TRBV15 and TRBJ2-7, with D perhaps TRBD1 or TRBD2 (5 bases each). The sequence was obtained from a woman under 30 in good health. Input material: PBMCs. CDR3 coding DNA: TGTGCCACCAGCAAGCCCGGGACCAAAAACGAGCAGTACGTC. Protein product: CATSKPGTKNEQYV.